The 20 T cell receptor beta chains below come from one sample, sequenced in a study of cytomegalovirus exposure and HLA in healthy donors. Both 60 Vbeta primers and 13 Jbeta primers went into the PCR. Assay used: immunoSEQ multiplex PCR; TCRdb lists only in-frame clones, some missing. The sample records around 200,000 clones, 60% to 85% being singletons. The sequenced material came from PBMCs. These TCRs come from a woman younger than 35 in good health and CMV-seronegative.

V and J are TRBV27 and TRBJ1-1, with D perhaps TRBD1 (5 bases). The CDR3 extends over 13 amino acids. Germline values: CDR1 MNHEY, CDR2 SMNVEV (reference sequence). Trimming removed 5 bases from V and 0 bases from J, with 7 bases in between. CDR3 bases: TGTGCCAGCAGTGAACAGGTGAACACTGAAGCTTTCTTT. It encodes CASSEQVNTEAFF.

The J gene is TRBJ2-1, the V gene TRBV19, with 7 bases identical to TRBD2. This CDR3 comprises 15 residues. The trim removed 3 bases at V and 6 bases at J, leaving 8 bases unmatched. Germline V gene lookup returns CDR1 LNHDA and CDR2 SQIVND (reference sequence). The CDR3 DNA sequence: TGTGCCAGTAGTATCATTGGCGGGAGCTCCAATGAGCAGTTCTTC. Translated, it gives CASSIIGGSSNEQFF.

V usage is TRBV6-5 and J usage is TRBJ1-6; TRBD1 agrees at 7 bases. With V trimmed by 4 bases and J by 8 bases, 11 bases remained unmatched. CDR3 length: 16 residues. Germline V gene data show CDR1 as MNHEY and CDR2 as SVGAGI. This CDR3 is CASSFTQGQSDSPLHF. CDR3 in DNA: TGTGCCAGCAGTTTTACTCAGGGACAGTCAGATTCACCCCTCCACTTT.

The V and J genes are TRBV2 and TRBJ1-5, with TRBD1 as a possible D gene (6 bases). Germline V gives CDR1 SNHLY, CDR2 FYNNEI. V lost 10 bases, J lost 1 base, and 17 bases lay in between. The CDR3 loop spans 15 amino acids. CDR3 nucleotide sequence: TGTGCCACTTCTATGGGGACACCAAGCAATCAGCCCCAGCATTTT. Translating gives CATSMGTPSNQPQHF. The variable domain in full, with the rest retrieved from reference TRBV2 and TRBJ1-5, is EPEVTQTPSHQVTQMGQEVILRCVPISNHLYFYWYRQILGQKVEFLVSFYNNEISEKSEIFDDQFSVERPDGSNFTLKIRSTKLEDSAMYFCATSMGTPSNQPQHFGDGTRLSIL.

The table lists this clone with a few counts. V and J are TRBV19 and TRBJ1-6; TRBD1 agrees at 7 bases. The CDR3 totals 14 residues. V trimming: 4 bases; J trimming: 13 bases; junction bases outside the gene matches: 10. The germline V gene encodes CDR1 LNHDA and CDR2 SQIVND (reference sequence). The CDR3 nucleotides are TGTGCCAGTAGTAGGGACAGCTGGGCATCGCCCCTCCACTTT. It encodes CASSRDSWASPLHF.

V usage is TRBV11-2 and J usage is TRBJ1-4; D uncertain. Trimming removed 10 bases from V and 7 bases from J, with 13 bases in between. Germline CDR1 reads SGHAT; CDR2 reads FQNNGV. The CDR3 spans 12 residues. The CDR3 DNA reads as TGTGCCACGGAGGCGGCGGGTGAAAAACTGTTTTTT. This sequence encodes CATEAAGEKLFF.

In its sample, this clone was seen once. The chain has TRBV19 and TRBJ1-1, with D uncertain. CDR3 length: 16 residues. The germline V gene has CDR1 LNHDA and CDR2 SQIVND (reference sequence). V was shortened by 9 bases and J by 0 bases, with 20 bases between the two germline ends. CDR3 sequence (DNA): TGTGCCAGCTCAAAGGGTTCGGGAAACTTGAACACTGAAGCTTTCTTT. Translated, it gives CASSKGSGNLNTEAFF.

The J gene is TRBJ1-1, the V gene TRBV29-1, with D perhaps matching TRBD1 (6 bases). The V end was cut by 6 bases, the J end by 7 bases, with 9 bases between. This CDR3 is built from 10 residues. Germline V gene data show CDR1 as SQVTM and CDR2 as ANQGSEA. The CDR3 protein is CSVRQVEAFF. DNA of the CDR3: TGCAGCGTCCGACAGGTTGAAGCTTTCTTT.

The chain carries TRBV27 and TRBJ1-2, with 7 bases identical to TRBD1. The CDR3 runs to 16 residues. Germline V gene data show CDR1 as MNHEY and CDR2 as SMNVEV (reference sequence). The trim removed 3 bases at V and 5 bases at J, leaving 12 bases unmatched. In DNA, the CDR3 is TGTGCCAGCAGTTTTGGTCGTGGGACAGTGAATTATGGCTACACCTTC. Translation: CASSFGRGTVNYGYTF.

This chain connects TRBV28 to TRBJ2-1; D uncertain. The CDR3 spans 13 residues. Trimming pared 3 bases from V and 5 bases from J, leaving 8 bases between. Germline V gene sequence: CDR1 MDHEN, CDR2 SYDVKM. The CDR3 region has the DNA TGTGCCAGCAGTTTTCCTAGGAACAATGAGCAGTTCTTC. As protein: CASSFPRNNEQFF.

J is TRBJ2-7 and V is TRBV18; D possibly corresponds to TRBD1 (6 bases). This CDR3 spans 12 amino acids. Per germline, CDR1 KGHSH and CDR2 LQKENI. The V and J ends lost 3 bases and 4 bases respectively, with 7 bases between them. CDR3 protein: CASSPDRYEQYF. DNA of the CDR3: TGTGCCAGCTCACCGGACAGATACGAGCAGTACTTC.

This clone was detected once. Here the CDR3 DNA reads TGTGCCAGCAGCTTAAACAGGGATAGCAATCAGCCCCAGCATTTT. It encodes CASSLNRDSNQPQHF. V is TRBV7-2 and J is TRBJ1-5, with D tentatively TRBD1 (6 bases). Germline V gene data show CDR1 as SGHTA and CDR2 as FQGNSA. The CDR3 covers 15 residues. Trimming removed 2 bases from V and 0 bases from J, with 8 bases in between. Full variable domain (rest looked up from reference TRBV7-2 and TRBJ1-5): GAGVSQSPSNKVTEKGKDVELRCDPISGHTALYWYRQSLGQGLEFLIYFQGNSAPDKSGLPSDRFSAERTGGSVSTLTIQRTQQEDSAVYLCASSLNRDSNQPQHFGDGTRLSIL.

The chain couples TRBV28 to TRBJ2-4; the match to TRBD2 covers 9 bases. CDR3 size: 13 residues. With V trimmed by 7 bases and J by 16 bases, 14 bases remained unmatched. Germline lookup yields CDR1 MDHEN and CDR2 SYDVKM. The CDR3 DNA is TGTGCCAGCATTGGTGGCGGGAGGGCCTCGGGTTACTTC. Its translation: CASIGGGRASGYF. Full variable domain (rest looked up from reference TRBV28 and TRBJ2-4): DVKVTQSSRYLVKRTGEKVFLECVQDMDHENMFWYRQDPGLGLRLIYFSYDVKMKEKGDIPEGYSVSREKKERFSLILESASTNQTSMYLCASIGGGRASGYFGAGTRLSVL.

The CDR3 DNA follows: TGTGCCAGCAGCTTAGAAGCAGGGTTGAACACTGAAGCTTTCTTT. Its translation: CASSLEAGLNTEAFF. V and J are TRBV7-2 and TRBJ1-1; possible D gene TRBD1, 5 bases. The CDR3 has 15 amino acids. V lost 1 base to trimming and J lost 0 bases, with 9 bases between them. Germline values: CDR1 SGHTA, CDR2 FQGNSA.

V is TRBV5-6 and J is TRBJ2-1, with TRBD2 identical over 7 bases. V shed 1 base, J shed 7 bases, and the junction held 8 bases outside the gene matches. The length of the CDR3 is 15 residues. The germline V gene encodes CDR1 SGHDT and CDR2 YYEEEE. DNA of the CDR3: TGTGCCAGCAGCTTGAGTGGGAGGGCCGATAATGAGCAGTTCTTC. Translated, it gives CASSLSGRADNEQFF.

The chain joins TRBV4-1 to TRBJ2-1; 7 bases match TRBD2. Trimming cost V 1 base and J 6 bases; bases outside gene matches: 9. This CDR3 comprises 16 residues. Germline CDR1 and CDR2: MGHRA and YSYEKL. CDR3 protein: CASSQGGGSGFNEQFF. CDR3 nucleotides: TGCGCCAGCAGCCAAGGAGGCGGGAGTGGATTCAATGAGCAGTTCTTC.

The chain has TRBV5-1 and TRBJ2-7; TRBD2 might be the D (7 bases). V was cut by 3 bases and J by 5 bases, with 12 bases left in between. The length of the CDR3 is 13 residues. CDR1 and CDR2 (germline): SGHRS, YFSETQ. CDR3 region: CASSSLGGDEQYF. CDR3 bases: TGCGCCAGCAGCTCCCTAGGGGGGGACGAGCAGTACTTC.

The chain couples TRBV25-1 to TRBJ1-2, with D perhaps matching TRBD1 (6 bases). V shed 3 bases and J shed 6 bases, with 11 bases lying between them. The germline gives CDR1 MGHDK, CDR2 SYGVNS. The CDR3 runs to 13 residues. CDR3 protein: CASSDWQGNGYTF. CDR3 sequence (DNA): TGTGCCAGCAGTGATTGGCAGGGGAATGGCTACACCTTC.

V and J are TRBV4-3 and TRBJ2-1; D perhaps matches TRBD2 (5 bases). This CDR3 spans 15 amino acids. CDR1 and CDR2 from the germline V gene are LGHNA and YSLEER. The V gene lost 0 bases and the J gene lost 6 bases, with 12 bases spanning the gap. CDR3 region: CASSQEGLSSNEQFF. The CDR3 nucleotides are TGCGCCAGCAGCCAAGAAGGACTCTCGAGCAATGAGCAGTTCTTC.

The gene calls are TRBV6-6 and TRBJ2-7; no reliable D call. Germline V gene data show CDR1 as MNHNY and CDR2 as SVGAGI (reference sequence). The ends were cut back, 6 bases at V and 0 bases at J, with 15 bases in the middle. The CDR3 covers 15 residues. CDR3 bases: TGTGCCAGCAGGCCTACTGTGCAAAGCTCCTACGAGCAGTACTTC. Translated: CASRPTVQSSYEQYF.